This T cell receptor beta chain was documented in a study of blood T cell repertoires in COVID-19. Study-wide context: Sites across the United States, Italy and Spain contributed samples from acute and convalescent COVID-19. PBMCs, B-cell-depleted T cells, or T cells were the source of the cDNA or gDNA that made up the material.

This CDR3 contains 14 residues. In germline, CDR1 is MNHNS, CDR2 SASEGT. V gave up 1 base and J gave up 4 bases; unmatched junction bases: 1. In the study's own analysis: Amplifying reference gene primers gave estimates of nucleated cell counts. Sequencing was performed with immunoSEQ multiplex PCR; in TCRdb, only in-frame clones are kept and a portion is missing. D and trimming come from the DNA, and the V and J calls and clone size come from that table. The sample lists 300,000 to 450,000 clones, around 92% occurring once. This TCR was recovered from a woman in her 30s with COVID-19, enrolled during active disease. Sequencing was done on a sample of peripheral blood. The chain recombines TRBV6-1 with TRBJ2-4, with 7 positions matching TRBD1. The CDR3 DNA reads as TGTGCCAGCAGTGAAGGGACAGGTAAAAACATTCAGTACTTC. Residues: CASSEGTGKNIQYF.